The TCR beta chain under discussion was sequenced for a study of T cells in Graves' hyperthyroidism and ophthalmopathy. Study-wide results and limits: Prediction of ophthalmopathy progression came a median roughly 6.4 months pre-onset.

This clonotype turned up a few times. Its antigen is unidentified. CDR1 is DFQATT, CDR2 SNEGSKA, per germline (reference sequence). This CDR3 has 15 amino acids. V shed 3 bases, J shed 0 bases, and the junction held 8 bases outside the gene matches. Using RNA transcripts as the source, TCR beta CDR3 regions were amplified. The HTBI primer set served for first-round RT-PCR of the TCR CDR3. MiXCR, applied by TCRdb to the multiplex PCR reads, yields one record per CDR3 protein. The sample has under 250,000 distinct CDR3 sequences; over 15% are singletons. The specimen was blood. The chain has TRBV20-1 and TRBJ2-7, with 7 positions matching TRBD2. The receptor was derived from a man aged 50 to 59 with Graves' hyperthyroidism. The CDR3 region is CSASPAGGSSYEQYF. The CDR3 DNA reads as TGCAGTGCTAGTCCGGCGGGCGGGAGCTCCTACGAGCAGTACTTC.